This TCR beta chain is drawn from a study of CD8 T cells in Susac syndrome. Random hexamers served to reverse transcribe roughly 0.5 to 1 ug RNA. MiXCR was run by TCRdb on the immunoSEQ multiplex PCR reads, yielding one entry per CDR3 protein. The table has roughly 140,000 distinct CDR3 sequences, approximately 95% seen once; the top ten hold 0.16%. The CDR3 has 13 residues. V shed 2 bases and J shed 7 bases, with 8 bases lying between them. The sample comprised CD4+ T cells from PBMCs. This clonotype originated in a human donor with Susac syndrome. The chain has TRBV12-3 or TRBV12-4 and TRBJ1-4; the D is unclear. The CDR3 is CASSLSGIEKLFF. In DNA form, the CDR3 reads TGTGCCAGCAGTTTATCCGGGATTGAAAAACTGTTTTTT.